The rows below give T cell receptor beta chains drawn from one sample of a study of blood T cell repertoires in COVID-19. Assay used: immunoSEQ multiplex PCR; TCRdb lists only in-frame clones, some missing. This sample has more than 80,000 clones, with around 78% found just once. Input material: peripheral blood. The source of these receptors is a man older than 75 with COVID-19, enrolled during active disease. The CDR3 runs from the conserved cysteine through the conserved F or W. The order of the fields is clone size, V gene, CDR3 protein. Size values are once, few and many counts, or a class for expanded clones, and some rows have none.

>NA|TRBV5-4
CASREASGELFF
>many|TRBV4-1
CASSLNRGYEQYF
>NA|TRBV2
CASSRQGPYEQYF
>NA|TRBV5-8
CASSLSNQPQHF
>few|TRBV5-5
CASSQTPLDGYTF
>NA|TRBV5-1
CASSLAKGTGNYGYTF
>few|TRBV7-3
CASSLKGWTSGWPDTQYF
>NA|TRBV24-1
CATSDLRVGALGYTF
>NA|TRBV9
CASSVGGLAGVLQETQYF
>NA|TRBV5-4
CASSLERAGIETQYF
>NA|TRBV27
CASSSLDSYEQYF
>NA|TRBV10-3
CAISESGLAREQYF
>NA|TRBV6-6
CASSFRLAVQFF
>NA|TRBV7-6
CASSGASGLRGEQFF
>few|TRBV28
CASSLGERRPHEQYF
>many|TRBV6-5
CASHPSGTYEQYF
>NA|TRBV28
CASSSGLAGGGNQPQHF
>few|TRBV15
CATSWGTGGTEAFF
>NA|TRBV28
CASSVTGVNQPQHF
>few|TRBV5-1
CASSLAGLAGDTQYF
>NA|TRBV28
CASRLGQGGSPLHF
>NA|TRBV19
CASSTRQGAVNEKLFF
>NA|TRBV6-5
CASSYTQDNEQFF
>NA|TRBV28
CASSLPTGVKGYTF
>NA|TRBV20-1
CSARTSLGQYF
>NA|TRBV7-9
CASSLGLAGVRETQYF
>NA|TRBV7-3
CASSSSTSGVEQYF
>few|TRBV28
CASSLSGAGAYNEQFF
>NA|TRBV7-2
CASRAQNEQFF
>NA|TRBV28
CASRLTEGQGNTEAFF
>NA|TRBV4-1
CASSQDSPRDTQYF
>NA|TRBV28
CASSLRSGNNQPQHF
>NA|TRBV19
CASSIHQGATNEKLFF
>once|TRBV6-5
CASSSHVGGAQPQHF
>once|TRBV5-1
CASTRAANYGYTF
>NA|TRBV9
CASSVAAGYGYTF
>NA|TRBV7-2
CASSLLREFEYADTQYF
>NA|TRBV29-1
CSAEGGRGVDTQYF
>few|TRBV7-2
CASSLVPGGNNEQFF
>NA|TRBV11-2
CASSLDRSQGIDTEAFF
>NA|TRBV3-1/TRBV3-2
CASGGSASSGANVLTF
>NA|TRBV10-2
CASSESGRQMAFF
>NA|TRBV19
CASTSLQEGNQPQHF
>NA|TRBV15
CATSSFRDRDQPQHF
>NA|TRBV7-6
CASSFNLNTEAFF
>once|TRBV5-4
CASSSGTGSNEQFF
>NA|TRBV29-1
CSVGGLGEKLFF
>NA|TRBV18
CASSPGVEEKLFF
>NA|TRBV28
CASRLTSTGELFF